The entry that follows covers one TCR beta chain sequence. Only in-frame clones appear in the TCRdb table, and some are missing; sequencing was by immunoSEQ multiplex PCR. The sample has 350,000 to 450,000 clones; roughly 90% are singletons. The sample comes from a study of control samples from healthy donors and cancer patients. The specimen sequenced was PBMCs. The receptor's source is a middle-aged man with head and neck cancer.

In DNA, the CDR3 is TGTGCCAGCAGCGGTCCTCCGGGGACGGTCTCTGGAAACACCATATATTTT. Amino acids: CASSGPPGTVSGNTIYF. This chain links TRBV9 with TRBJ1-3; possible D gene TRBD1, 5 bases. The germline CDR1 and CDR2 sequences are SGDLS and YYNGEE. V was shortened by 3 bases and J by 0 bases, with 16 bases between the two germline ends. The CDR3 length is 17 residues.